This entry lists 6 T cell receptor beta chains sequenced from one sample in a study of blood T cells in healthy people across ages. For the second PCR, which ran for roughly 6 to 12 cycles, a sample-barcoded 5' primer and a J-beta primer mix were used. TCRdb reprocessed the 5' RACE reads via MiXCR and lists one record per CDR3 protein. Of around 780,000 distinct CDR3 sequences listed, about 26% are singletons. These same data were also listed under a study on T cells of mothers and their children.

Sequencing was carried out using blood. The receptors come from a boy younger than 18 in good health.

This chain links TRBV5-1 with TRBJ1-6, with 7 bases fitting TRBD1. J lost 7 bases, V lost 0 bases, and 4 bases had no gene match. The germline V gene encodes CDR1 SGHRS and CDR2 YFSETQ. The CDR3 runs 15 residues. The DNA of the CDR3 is TGCGCCAGCAGCTTGGCCCCGGGACAGAATTCACCCCTCCACTTT. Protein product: CASSLAPGQNSPLHF.

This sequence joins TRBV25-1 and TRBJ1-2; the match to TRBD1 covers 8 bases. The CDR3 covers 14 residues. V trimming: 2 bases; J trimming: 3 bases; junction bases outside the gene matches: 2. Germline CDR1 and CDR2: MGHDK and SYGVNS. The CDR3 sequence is CASSERQGHYGYTF. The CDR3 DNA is TGTGCCAGCAGTGAACGACAGGGGCACTATGGCTACACCTTC.

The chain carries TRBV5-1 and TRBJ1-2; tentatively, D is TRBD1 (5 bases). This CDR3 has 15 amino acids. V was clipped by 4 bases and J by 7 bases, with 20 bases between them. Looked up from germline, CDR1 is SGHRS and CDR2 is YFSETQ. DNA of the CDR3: TGCGCCAGCAGCCCTCGGCACTCAGGGTCCGGTGGCTACACCTTC. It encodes CASSPRHSGSGGYTF.

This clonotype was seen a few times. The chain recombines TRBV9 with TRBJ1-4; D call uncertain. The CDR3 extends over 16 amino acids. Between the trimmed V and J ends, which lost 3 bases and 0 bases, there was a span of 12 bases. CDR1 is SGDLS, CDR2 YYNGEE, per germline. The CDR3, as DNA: TGTGCCAGCAGCGATAGGACGGGAGCAACTAATGAAAAACTGTTTTTT. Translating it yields CASSDRTGATNEKLFF. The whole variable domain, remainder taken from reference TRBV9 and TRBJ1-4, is DSGVTQTPKHLITATGQRVTLRCSPRSGDLSVYWYQQSLDQGLQFLIQYYNGEERAKGNILERFSAQQFPDLHSELNLSSLELGDSALYFCASSDRTGATNEKLFFGSGTQLSVL.

The CDR3 region is CASSGSRGATEAFF. The CDR3 DNA reads TGTGCCAGCAGTGGGTCCAGGGGGGCAACTGAAGCTTTCTTT. This chain connects TRBV6-1 to TRBJ1-1, with 7 positions matching TRBD1. The length of the CDR3 is 14 residues. Trimming removed 4 bases from V and 5 bases from J; junction bases left unmatched: 7. Looked up from germline, CDR1 is MNHNS and CDR2 is SASEGT.

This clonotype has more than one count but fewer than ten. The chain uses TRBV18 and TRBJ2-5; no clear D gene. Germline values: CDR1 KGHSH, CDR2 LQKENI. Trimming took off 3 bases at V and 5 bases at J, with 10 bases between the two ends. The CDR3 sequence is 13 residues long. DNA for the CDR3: TGTGCCAGCTCACCTAGGCACCCGGAGACCCAGTACTTC. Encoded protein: CASSPRHPETQYF. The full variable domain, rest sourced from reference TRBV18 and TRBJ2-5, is NAGVMQNPRHLVRRRGQEARLRCSPMKGHSHVYWYRQLPEEGLKFMVYLQKENIIDESGMPKERFSAEFPKEGPSILRIQQVVRGDSAAYFCASSPRHPETQYFGPGTRLLVL.